In this sample, the clone carrying this TCR beta chain turned up a few times. Antigen unknown. The data belong to a study of shared clonotypes between healthy human individuals. General study results and limits: The researchers took only blood, and tissue repertoires probably look different.

The CDR3 runs to 15 residues. Germline lookup yields CDR1 SGHNT and CDR2 YYREEE (reference sequence). Germline trimming cut 5 bases from V and 3 bases from J; bases unmatched to any gene: 9. Every donor was a Caucasian adult from Nashville, Tennessee. Researchers sequenced unsorted PBMC DNA using ten immunoSEQ deep assay plates. Method: immunoSEQ multiplex PCR; TCRdb's copy keeps in-frame clones and lacks some. The sample shows around 500,000 clones, 75% to 85% of them seen only once. The receptor was derived from a woman between 40 and 55 years old in good health. Some clones in this sample may be carry-over from other donors' samples. Sequencing used PBMCs. The chain is built from TRBV5-4 and TRBJ1-2, with 8 bases identical to TRBD1. The CDR3 here is CASSKAGGLDYGYTF. CDR3 DNA sequence: TGTGCCAGCAGTAAGGCAGGGGGCTTAGACTATGGCTACACCTTC.